This TCR beta chain was recovered during a study of shared clonotypes between healthy human individuals. Across the study: Two women and a few men aged 18 to 49 served as donors. Points from the study as a whole: Naive subsets tended to show greater estimated richness than memory subsets. With a handful of donors compared, 4.5% to 6.5% of naive CD4 clonotypes were shared.

The protocol was immunoSEQ multiplex PCR, while the TCRdb copy is restricted to in-frame clones and leaves out a portion. The table shows roughly 1,600,000 clones, with approximately 98.5% occurring only once. Trimming left V 2 bases short and J 0 bases short, with 8 bases between. Germline CDR1 and CDR2: LNHDA and SQIVND (reference sequence). The CDR3 runs 15 residues. On this clone: Antigen specificity is unknown.

The study separated CD4+ cells into CD45RA+ naive and CD45RA-negative memory subsets. The receptor was isolated from a man aged 25-45 years in good health. The sequencing sample was made of naive CD4+ T cells sorted from blood. Stated subset: CD45RA+ positively selected. The rearrangement joins TRBV19 to TRBJ1-5; D unresolved. Here the CDR3 DNA reads TGTGCCAGTAGTATATCCGGGGATAGCAATCAGCCCCAGCATTTT. Amino acids: CASSISGDSNQPQHF.